The 25 T cell receptor beta chains listed next were all sequenced from one sample in a study of T cell responses to AZD1222 COVID-19 vaccine. The assay was immunoSEQ multiplex PCR, and TCRdb's table has in-frame clones only and misses some. The table shows roughly 150,000 clones, with under 90% occurring only once. Source: peripheral blood, taken 28 days after the second AZD1222 dose. The receptors shown here come from an adult who received the AZD1222 COVID-19 vaccine.

This clone occurred once. The chain is built from TRBV9 and TRBJ1-3; tentatively, D is TRBD1 (6 bases). The CDR3 extends over 14 amino acids. V was shortened by 0 bases and J by 8 bases, with 12 bases between the two germline ends. From germline, CDR1 is SGDLS and CDR2 YYNGEE. The CDR3, as DNA: TGTGCCAGCAGCGTAGAGATCAGGGGTGACACCATATATTTT. Amino acid sequence: CASSVEIRGDTIYF. The whole variable domain, filled in from reference TRBV9 and TRBJ1-3, reads DSGVTQTPKHLITATGQRVTLRCSPRSGDLSVYWYQQSLDQGLQFLIQYYNGEERAKGNILERFSAQQFPDLHSELNLSSLELGDSALYFCASSVEIRGDTIYFGEGSWLTVV.

For the CDR3, the DNA is TGTGCCATCAGAAAGACAGGGTCTACTAGCGGAGCTGACACCGGGGAGCTGTTTTTT. As protein: CAIRKTGSTSGADTGELFF. The chain couples TRBV10-3 to TRBJ2-2; maybe TRBD2 (8 bases). Germline V gene lookup returns CDR1 ENHRY and CDR2 SYGVKD. The CDR3 loop spans 19 amino acids. Trimming removed 6 bases at V and 3 bases at J, with 26 bases between.

This clone has a single count. In nucleotides, the CDR3 is TGTGCCACCAGCAGAGACCAGGGGGCGAATGAAAAACTGTTTTTT. This translates into CATSRDQGANEKLFF. The chain couples TRBV15 to TRBJ1-4; TRBD1 aligns across 8 bases. Germline trimming cut 0 bases from V and 5 bases from J; bases unmatched to any gene: 2. The germline V gene has CDR1 LNHNV and CDR2 YYDKDF (reference sequence). The CDR3 extends over 15 amino acids. Using reference TRBV15 and TRBJ1-4 for the parts outside the CDR3, the full variable domain is DAMVIQNPRYQVTQFGKPVTLSCSQTLNHNVMYWYQQKSSQAPKLLFHYYDKDFNNEADTPDNFQSRRPNTSFCFLDIRSPGLGDTAMYLCATSRDQGANEKLFFGSGTQLSVL.

The CDR3 sequence: CASSPPTSGFYNEQFF. The CDR3 nucleotides read TGTGCCAGCAGCCCCCCGACTAGCGGATTCTACAATGAGCAGTTCTTC. The chain carries TRBV6-2 or TRBV6-3 and TRBJ2-1; 9 bases are shared with TRBD2. Trimming removed 6 bases from V and 3 bases from J; junction bases left unmatched: 9. The CDR3 spans 16 residues. Germline CDR1 reads MNHEY; CDR2 reads SVGEGT.

V usage is TRBV18 and J usage is TRBJ1-1; weak D call: TRBD1 (6 bases). This CDR3 is 14 amino acids long. Trimming removed 3 bases from V and 6 bases from J, with 14 bases in between. Germline values: CDR1 KGHSH, CDR2 LQKENI. The CDR3 DNA reads as TGTGCCAGCTCACCGTCAGGGGTAAACGCTGAAGCTTTCTTT. Its protein is CASSPSGVNAEAFF.

The gene calls are TRBV24-1 and TRBJ2-1, with D perhaps TRBD1 (5 bases). The CDR3 covers 15 residues. The V end lost 3 bases, the J end lost 1 base, and 9 bases lay between the germline ends. CDR1 and CDR2 (germline): KGHDR, SFDVKD. The CDR3 here is CATSDMKGSYNEQFF. The CDR3 DNA follows: TGTGCCACCAGTGATATGAAGGGGTCCTACAATGAGCAGTTCTTC.

This clone was seen once. The rearrangement uses TRBV2 and TRBJ2-1; maybe TRBD1 (6 bases). With 2 bases removed from V and 9 bases from J, the gap between germline ends came to 11 bases. This CDR3 region has 13 residues. Germline-derived CDR1 and CDR2 are SNHLY and FYNNEI. CDR3 amino acids: CASSENRDGEQFF. The CDR3, as DNA: TGTGCCAGCAGTGAAAACAGGGACGGTGAGCAGTTCTTC.

The rearrangement links TRBV6-1 to TRBJ1-4, with D tentatively TRBD1 (5 bases). The V end was cut by 1 base, the J end by 3 bases, with 15 bases between. The length of the CDR3 is 17 residues. Germline assignment: CDR1 MNHNS and CDR2 SASEGT. CDR3 coding DNA: TGTGCCAGCAGTGAAGGGACCCTTTTAGGGGCTAATGAAAAACTGTTTTTT. Encoded protein: CASSEGTLLGANEKLFF.

The chain is built from TRBV18 and TRBJ1-1, with D uncertain. The V end was cut by 5 bases, the J end by 1 base, with 8 bases between. Germline V gene sequence: CDR1 KGHSH, CDR2 LQKENI. There are 13 residues in the CDR3. This CDR3 reads CASSFGENTEAFF. The CDR3 DNA reads TGTGCCAGCTCATTCGGGGAGAACACTGAAGCTTTCTTT.

The rearrangement uses TRBV28 and TRBJ1-1; D is ambiguous. There are 14 residues in the CDR3. Germline V lookup: CDR1 MDHEN, CDR2 SYDVKM. Between the trimmed V and J ends, which lost 5 bases and 1 base, there was a span of 11 bases. The CDR3 DNA is TGTGCCAGCAGTACCAACAGAGAGAACACTGAAGCTTTCTTT. This encodes CASSTNRENTEAFF.

J is TRBJ1-1 and V is TRBV7-3, with D perhaps TRBD1 (5 bases). Germline values: CDR1 SGHTA, CDR2 FQGTGA. There are 13 residues in the CDR3. V was shortened by 5 bases and J by 3 bases, with 10 bases between the two germline ends. The CDR3 nucleotides are TGTGCCAGCAGCACCGGGGCGGACACTGAAGCTTTCTTT. Translation gives CASSTGADTEAFF.

The V gene is TRBV30, the J gene TRBJ1-3; D not resolved. From germline, CDR1 is GTSNPN and CDR2 SVGIG (reference sequence). This CDR3 spans 14 amino acids. V lost 5 bases and J lost 0, with 11 bases in between. CDR3 sequence (DNA): TGTGCCTGGGGTTACGGCCACTCTGGAAACACCATATATTTT. Amino acid sequence: CAWGYGHSGNTIYF.

The chain is built from TRBV11-2 and TRBJ1-2; 9 nucleotides agree with TRBD1. Germline CDR1 reads SGHAT; CDR2 reads FQNNGV. V lost 5 bases and J lost 8; bases outside the gene matches: 6. The CDR3 extends over 13 amino acids. The CDR3 sequence: CASSGDRVDGYTF. CDR3 nucleotides: TGTGCCAGCAGCGGGGACAGGGTTGACGGCTACACCTTC.

The chain recombines TRBV6-4 with TRBJ2-1, with D maybe TRBD2 (5 bases). The V and J ends lost 4 bases and 0 bases respectively, with 7 bases between them. Germline CDR1 and CDR2: MRHNA and SNTAGT. This CDR3 region has 14 residues. The CDR3 DNA follows: TGTGCCAGCAGTGCTGGGAGCTCCTACAATGAGCAGTTCTTC. This codes for CASSAGSSYNEQFF.

This sequence joins TRBV7-8 and TRBJ1-5, with a tentative D call TRBD1 (5 bases). The germline V gene has CDR1 SGHVS and CDR2 FQNEAQ. V lost 2 bases to trimming and J lost 4 bases, with 18 bases between them. The CDR3 is 17 amino acids. Here the CDR3 reads CASSLKPGRVGNQPQHF. The CDR3 DNA reads as TGTGCCAGCAGCTTAAAACCCGGCAGGGTGGGGAATCAGCCCCAGCATTTT.

This clone was recorded only once. The chain couples TRBV28 to TRBJ1-1; D not resolved. The CDR3 is 14 amino acids. Trimming took 7 bases from V and 0 from J, leaving 12 bases between them. Germline V gene lookup returns CDR1 MDHEN and CDR2 SYDVKM. The CDR3 region has the DNA TGTGCCAGCATCCCCGCTGGGGTGAACACTGAAGCTTTCTTT. It yields the protein CASIPAGVNTEAFF.

The chain is built from TRBV13 and TRBJ2-7; 9 bases are shared with TRBD2. With 4 bases clipped from V and 4 bases from J, the junction kept 5 bases outside the gene matches. Germline assignment: CDR1 PRHDT and CDR2 FYEKMQ (reference sequence). This CDR3 is 14 amino acids long. The DNA of the CDR3 is TGTGCCAGCAGCTCCCGGACTAGCGAATACGAGCAGTACTTC. Translating gives CASSSRTSEYEQYF.

This sequence joins TRBV27 and TRBJ1-2; D not resolved. Trimming cost V 3 bases and J 3 bases, with 8 bases left between them. Germline V CDR1 and CDR2: MNHEY, SMNVEV (reference sequence). The CDR3 runs 13 residues. CDR3 in amino acids: CASSFGQYYGYTF. The CDR3 coding sequence is TGTGCCAGCAGTTTTGGGCAGTACTATGGCTACACCTTC.

The gene calls are TRBV5-6 and TRBJ2-2; D uncertain. Deletions cut 4 bases from V and 6 bases from J, with 16 bases between. Per the germline V gene, CDR1 is SGHDT and CDR2 is YYEEEE. This CDR3 spans 15 amino acids. The CDR3 region is CASSISVSRAGELFF. The CDR3 coding sequence is TGTGCCAGCAGCATCTCCGTGAGTAGGGCCGGGGAGCTGTTTTTT. Filled out from reference TRBV5-6 and TRBJ2-2, the complete variable domain reads DAGVTQSPTHLIKTRGQQVTLRCSPKSGHDTVSWYQQALGQGPQFIFQYYEEEERQRGNFPDRFSGHQFPNYSSELNVNALLLGDSALYLCASSISVSRAGELFFGEGSRLTVL.

CDR3 amino acids: CASSLRETQYF. DNA for the CDR3: TGTGCCAGCAGCCTTCGGGAGACCCAGTACTTC. V usage is TRBV12-3 or TRBV12-4 and J usage is TRBJ2-5; D gene uncertain. Trimming pared 6 bases from V and 5 bases from J, leaving 7 bases between. The CDR3 spans 11 residues.

The chain has TRBV30 and TRBJ1-2; D is unclear. The CDR3 loop spans 14 amino acids. The V gene's germline CDR1 is GTSNPN and CDR2 SVGIG (reference sequence). V was pared by 0 bases and J by 2 bases, with 10 bases between. The CDR3 is CAWSVRRPNYGYTF. The CDR3 DNA reads as TGTGCCTGGAGTGTACGGCGGCCCAACTATGGCTACACCTTC.

The rearrangement joins TRBV28 to TRBJ2-7; maybe TRBD1 (5 bases). V lost 6 bases, J lost 0 bases, and 6 bases lay in between. Per the germline V gene, CDR1 is MDHEN and CDR2 is SYDVKM. This CDR3 has 12 residues. In DNA, the CDR3 is TGTGCCAGCAGAGGGGCCTCCTACGAGCAGTACGTC. It yields the protein CASRGASYEQYV.

This chain uses TRBV11-2 with TRBJ1-6; tentative D call: TRBD1 (5 bases). Germline assignment: CDR1 SGHAT and CDR2 FQNNGV. This CDR3 comprises 16 residues. V gave up 2 bases and J gave up 7 bases, with 15 bases separating them. This CDR3 is CASSLSGGVLNSPLHF. DNA for the CDR3: TGTGCCAGCAGCTTATCGGGGGGGGTGTTAAATTCACCCCTCCACTTT.

CDR3: CASSLWTSGGGDNEQFF. CDR3 bases: TGTGCCAGCAGCTTATGGACTAGCGGGGGGGGAGACAATGAGCAGTTCTTC. The chain carries TRBV5-8 and TRBJ2-1; 15 bases agree with TRBD2. Germline CDR1 is SGHTS and CDR2 is YDEGEE. The CDR3 consists of 17 residues. V was pared by 2 bases and J by 5 bases, with 5 bases of the junction left unmatched.

This sequence joins TRBV5-1 and TRBJ1-1, with TRBD1 as a possible D gene (6 bases). V dropped 0 bases and J dropped 11 bases, with 11 bases sitting between them. Germline-derived CDR1 and CDR2 are SGHRS and YFSETQ. The CDR3 runs to 12 residues. In DNA, the CDR3 is TGCGCCAGCAGCTTGGGGCAGGGGTTGGCTTTCTTT. It codes for CASSLGQGLAFF.